The rows below give T cell receptor beta chains drawn from one sample of a study of CD8 T cells in ankylosing spondylitis. Using its own MiXCR run on the 5' RACE reads, TCRdb lists one record per CDR3 protein. The table includes about 540,000 distinct CDR3 sequences, approximately 11% detected once. The sample taken for sequencing was blood, either unsorted or a sorted T cell fraction (not recorded which). The receptors were gathered from a male donor with ankylosing spondylitis. Each CDR3 is given with its conserved first and last residue. Each record gives: D gene, clone size, J gene, V gene, CDR3 DNA, CDR3 protein. A D gene is named only where the DNA matches it firmly. Size tells how often a clone was seen (once, few, many) or the class of an expanded clone, and some rows leave it out.

d_gene: .; abundance: .; j_gene: TRBJ1-6; v_gene: TRBV20-1; CDR3nt: TGCAGTGCTTTCTGGGACACCAATTCACCCCTCCACTTT; CDR3aa: CSAFWDTNSPLHF
d_gene: TRBD2; abundance: many; j_gene: TRBJ2-2; v_gene: TRBV12-3/TRBV12-4; CDR3nt: TGTGCCAGCACCCGGACTAGCGGGAGGGTAGGCGGCACCGGGGAGCTGTTTTTT; CDR3aa: CASTRTSGRVGGTGELFF
d_gene: .; abundance: few; j_gene: TRBJ1-6; v_gene: TRBV12-3/TRBV12-4; CDR3nt: TGTGCCAGCAGTTCGGACATCTTAGTCTATTCACCCCTCCACTTT; CDR3aa: CASSSDILVYSPLHF
d_gene: .; abundance: .; j_gene: TRBJ1-5; v_gene: TRBV3-1; CDR3nt: TGTGCCAGCAGCCAAGATCGGGACTTATATCAGCCCCAGCATTTT; CDR3aa: CASSQDRDLYQPQHF
d_gene: .; abundance: .; j_gene: TRBJ2-5; v_gene: TRBV5-1; CDR3nt: TGCGCCAGCACCGCTGAGGGGGTAGAGACCCAGTGCTTC; CDR3aa: CASTAEGVETQCF
d_gene: .; abundance: few; j_gene: TRBJ2-3; v_gene: TRBV5-6; CDR3nt: TGTGCCAGCAGGACCGACTTTGGTCGGGGGCGGTATACTACGCAGTATTTT; CDR3aa: CASRTDFGRGRYTTQYF
d_gene: .; abundance: .; j_gene: TRBJ1-2; v_gene: TRBV15; CDR3nt: TGTGCCACCAGCAGTCAGCGGCGGATTTATGGCTACACCTTC; CDR3aa: CATSSQRRIYGYTF
d_gene: TRBD2; abundance: few; j_gene: TRBJ2-1; v_gene: TRBV12-3/TRBV12-4; CDR3nt: TGTGCCAGCAGTTTTGTCCCAGGGGGACTAGCGAGTGTCAATGAGCAGTTCTTC; CDR3aa: CASSFVPGGLASVNEQFF
d_gene: TRBD2; abundance: .; j_gene: TRBJ2-3; v_gene: TRBV7-2; CDR3nt: TGTGCCAGCAGCTTAGTGGCGGGAGGGCAGTATTTT; CDR3aa: CASSLVAGGQYF
d_gene: .; abundance: .; j_gene: TRBJ2-1; v_gene: TRBV5-6; CDR3nt: TGTGCCAGCAGCTTGAACCCACAGCACAATGAGCAGTTCTTC; CDR3aa: CASSLNPQHNEQFF
d_gene: TRBD1; abundance: many; j_gene: TRBJ1-5; v_gene: TRBV15; CDR3nt: TGTGCCACCAGCAGAGCTCCCGGGACAGATAGCAATCAGCCCCAGCATTTT; CDR3aa: CATSRAPGTDSNQPQHF
d_gene: .; abundance: few; j_gene: TRBJ1-1; v_gene: TRBV6-5; CDR3nt: TGTGCCAGCAGTTACTCGGGGGAGGGCACTGAAGCTTTCTTT; CDR3aa: CASSYSGEGTEAFF
d_gene: .; abundance: few; j_gene: TRBJ2-3; v_gene: TRBV15; CDR3nt: TGTGCCACCAGCGAATGGGGGGATACGCAGTATTTT; CDR3aa: CATSEWGDTQYF
d_gene: .; abundance: few; j_gene: TRBJ2-7; v_gene: TRBV20-1; CDR3nt: TGCAGTGCTAGAGCCTCCGAAGGGGGGGCCTACGAGCAGTACTTC; CDR3aa: CSARASEGGAYEQYF
d_gene: .; abundance: few; j_gene: TRBJ2-7; v_gene: TRBV11-2; CDR3nt: TGTGCCAGCAGCTCACCGACAGGTCGACTAGGCGAGCAGTACTTC; CDR3aa: CASSSPTGRLGEQYF
d_gene: TRBD1; abundance: .; j_gene: TRBJ1-2; v_gene: TRBV4-1; CDR3nt: TGCGCCAGCAGCCAAGGTGACAGGGCTAACTATGGCTACACCTTC; CDR3aa: CASSQGDRANYGYTF
d_gene: TRBD1; abundance: few; j_gene: TRBJ1-1; v_gene: TRBV29-1; CDR3nt: TGCAGCGTTGGAGACAGGGTAGGGAACACTGAAGCTTTCTTT; CDR3aa: CSVGDRVGNTEAFF
d_gene: TRBD1; abundance: many; j_gene: TRBJ2-7; v_gene: TRBV2; CDR3nt: TGTGCCAGCAACGGACAGGGAAACTACGAGCAGTACTTC; CDR3aa: CASNGQGNYEQYF
d_gene: .; abundance: few; j_gene: TRBJ2-1; v_gene: TRBV9; CDR3nt: TGTGCCAGCAGCGATCTAGCGACTTCCTACAATGAGCAGTTCTTC; CDR3aa: CASSDLATSYNEQFF
d_gene: TRBD1; abundance: few; j_gene: TRBJ1-6; v_gene: TRBV5-4; CDR3nt: TGTGCCAGCAGCTCTAAGACAGGGAGAGGAAACTCACCCCTCCACTTT; CDR3aa: CASSSKTGRGNSPLHF
d_gene: .; abundance: many; j_gene: TRBJ2-3; v_gene: TRBV6-5; CDR3nt: TGTGCCAGCAGTTACGGGCGGAACACAGATACGCAGTATTTT; CDR3aa: CASSYGRNTDTQYF
d_gene: TRBD1; abundance: many; j_gene: TRBJ1-1; v_gene: TRBV9; CDR3nt: TGTGCCAGCAGCGGGACAGGGGGCTACGAGGCTTTCTTT; CDR3aa: CASSGTGGYEAFF
d_gene: TRBD1; abundance: .; j_gene: TRBJ1-3; v_gene: TRBV28; CDR3nt: TGTGCCAGCAGTTATACAGGGGTAGGAAACACCATATATTTT; CDR3aa: CASSYTGVGNTIYF
d_gene: .; abundance: few; j_gene: TRBJ1-5; v_gene: TRBV7-9; CDR3nt: TGTGCCAGCAGTCATTCGAATAGCAATCAGCCCCAGCATTTT; CDR3aa: CASSHSNSNQPQHF
d_gene: .; abundance: few; j_gene: TRBJ2-1; v_gene: TRBV5-1; CDR3nt: TGCGCCAGCACCTCTGGGAGCAATGAGCAGTTCTTC; CDR3aa: CASTSGSNEQFF
d_gene: .; abundance: few; j_gene: TRBJ2-3; v_gene: TRBV11-2; CDR3nt: TGTGCCAGCAGCTCAGCGAGGGATACGCAGTATTTT; CDR3aa: CASSSARDTQYF